The clone carrying this T cell receptor beta chain has a count of ten or more. TCR beta cDNA came from about 0.55 ug total RNA, primed with a constant-region primer. Libraries for TCR beta were built through three nested multiplex PCR rounds, which together made up a slightly modified ARM-PCR procedure. Primers for the first two PCR rounds were TRBV1-TRBV30 forward primers and a C-beta reverse primer (around 10 cycles per round). TCRdb recomputed calls from the multiplex PCR reads with MiXCR, one row per CDR3 protein. The sample consists of 110,000 or so distinct CDR3 sequences, approximately 80% of them appearing once. The CDR3 totals 17 residues. Germline V gene lookup returns CDR1 SGHDT and CDR2 YYEEEE. After removal of 4 bases from V and 8 bases from J, the junction contained 13 bases not matched to a gene. This record comes from a study of tumor-infiltrating lymphocytes in primary liver carcinoma.

Both RNA and DNA were isolated together from approximately 20-30 mg of bulk tissue that had not been sorted. This clonotype was obtained from a man aged 35-49 years with primary liver carcinoma and hepatitis B virus infection. The chain carries TRBV5-6 and TRBJ2-1, with 12 bases that match TRBD2. Material: liver tumor tissue from sampling region 3. Subset specified: tumor region T3, left-lateral pole. DNA for the CDR3: TGTGCCAGCAGCCAGATCCTAGCGGGAGGGGTAGACGATGAGCAGTTCTTC. Its protein is CASSQILAGGVDDEQFF.